Sequencing of this T cell receptor beta chain was carried out in a study of tumor-infiltrating lymphocytes in localized non-small cell lung cancer. Clones were read by immunoSEQ multiplex PCR, and TCRdb kept only the in-frame ones, dropping some. Of 13,000 to 15,000 clones detected, around 70% appear once; the ten largest clones hold around 20%. What was sequenced was uninvolved lung tissue not adjacent to the tumor. This TCR derives from a human donor with non-small cell lung cancer.

The CDR3 DNA follows: TGTGCCAGCAGTCGTCGGGGAGGGAACACTGAAGCTTTCTTT. This codes for CASSRRGGNTEAFF. The V and J genes are TRBV28 and TRBJ1-1; D gene ambiguous. Germline-derived CDR1 and CDR2 are MDHEN and SYDVKM. This CDR3 is 14 amino acids long. V lost 5 bases and J lost 1, with 11 bases in between.